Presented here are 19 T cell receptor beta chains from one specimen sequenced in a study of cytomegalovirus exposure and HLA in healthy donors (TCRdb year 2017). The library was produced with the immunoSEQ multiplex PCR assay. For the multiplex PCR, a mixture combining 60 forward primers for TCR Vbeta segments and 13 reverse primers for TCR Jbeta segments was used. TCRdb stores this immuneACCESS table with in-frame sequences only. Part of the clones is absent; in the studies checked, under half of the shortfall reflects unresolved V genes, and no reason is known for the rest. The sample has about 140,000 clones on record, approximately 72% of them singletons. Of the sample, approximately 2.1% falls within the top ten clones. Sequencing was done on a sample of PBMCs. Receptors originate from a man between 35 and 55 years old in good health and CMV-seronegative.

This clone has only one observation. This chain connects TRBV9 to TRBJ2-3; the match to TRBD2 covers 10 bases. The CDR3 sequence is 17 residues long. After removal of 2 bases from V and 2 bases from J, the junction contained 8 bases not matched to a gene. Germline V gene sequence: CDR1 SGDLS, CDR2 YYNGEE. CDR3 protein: CASSVDPSGGFTDTQYF. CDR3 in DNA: TGTGCCAGCAGCGTGGATCCTAGCGGGGGCTTCACAGATACGCAGTATTTT.

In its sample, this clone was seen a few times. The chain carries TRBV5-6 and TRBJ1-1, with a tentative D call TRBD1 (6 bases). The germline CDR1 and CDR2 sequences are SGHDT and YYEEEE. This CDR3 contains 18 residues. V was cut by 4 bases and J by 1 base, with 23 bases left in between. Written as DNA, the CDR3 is TGTGCCAGCAGCCCAATGGGGTTGACAGGTTCCCCGAACACTGAAGCTTTCTTT. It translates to CASSPMGLTGSPNTEAFF.

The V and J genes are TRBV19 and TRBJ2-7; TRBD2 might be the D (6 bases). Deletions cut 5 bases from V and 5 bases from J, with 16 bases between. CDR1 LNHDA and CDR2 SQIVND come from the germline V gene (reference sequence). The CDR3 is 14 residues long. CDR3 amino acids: CASSPAGTFHEQYF. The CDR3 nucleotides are TGTGCCAGTAGTCCGGCGGGGACCTTCCACGAGCAGTACTTC.

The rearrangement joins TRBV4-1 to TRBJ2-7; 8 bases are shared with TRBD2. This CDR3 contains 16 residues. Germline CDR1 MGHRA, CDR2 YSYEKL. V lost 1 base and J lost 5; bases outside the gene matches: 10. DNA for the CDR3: TGCGCCAGCAGCCAAGGCAGCGGGACTAGTACTCACGAGCAGTACTTC. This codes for CASSQGSGTSTHEQYF.

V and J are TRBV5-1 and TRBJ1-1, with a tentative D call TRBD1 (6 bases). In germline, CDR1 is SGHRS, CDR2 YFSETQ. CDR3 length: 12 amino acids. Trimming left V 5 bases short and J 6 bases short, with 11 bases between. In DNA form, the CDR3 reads TGCGCCAGCAGGAGCGGGGGCGCTGAAGCTTTCTTT. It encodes CASRSGGAEAFF.

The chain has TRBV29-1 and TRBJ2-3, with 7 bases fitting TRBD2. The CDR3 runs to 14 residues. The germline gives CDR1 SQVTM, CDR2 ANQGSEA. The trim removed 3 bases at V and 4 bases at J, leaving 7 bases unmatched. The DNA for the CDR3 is TGCAGCGTTGAGGGACTACCCCGCGCAGATACGCAGTATTTT. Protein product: CSVEGLPRADTQYF.

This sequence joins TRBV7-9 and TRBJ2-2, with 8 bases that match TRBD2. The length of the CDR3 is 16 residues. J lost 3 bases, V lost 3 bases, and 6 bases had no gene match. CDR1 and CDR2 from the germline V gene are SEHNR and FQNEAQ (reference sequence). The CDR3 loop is CASSFAGTRYTGELFF. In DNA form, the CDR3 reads TGTGCCAGCAGCTTTGCCGGGACTAGATACACCGGGGAGCTGTTTTTT.

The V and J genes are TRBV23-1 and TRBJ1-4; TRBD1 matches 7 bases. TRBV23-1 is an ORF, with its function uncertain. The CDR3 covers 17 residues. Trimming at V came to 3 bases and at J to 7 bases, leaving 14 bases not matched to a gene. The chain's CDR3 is CASSQRDSSVVSEKLFF. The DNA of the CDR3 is TGCGCCAGCAGTCAGCGGGACAGTTCGGTTGTGAGTGAAAAACTGTTTTTT.

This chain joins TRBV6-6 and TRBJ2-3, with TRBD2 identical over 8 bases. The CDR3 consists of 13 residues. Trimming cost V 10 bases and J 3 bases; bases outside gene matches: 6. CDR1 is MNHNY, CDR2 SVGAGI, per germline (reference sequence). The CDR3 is CATLPGGTDTQYF. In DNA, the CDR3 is TGTGCCACCCTACCGGGGGGGACAGATACGCAGTATTTT.

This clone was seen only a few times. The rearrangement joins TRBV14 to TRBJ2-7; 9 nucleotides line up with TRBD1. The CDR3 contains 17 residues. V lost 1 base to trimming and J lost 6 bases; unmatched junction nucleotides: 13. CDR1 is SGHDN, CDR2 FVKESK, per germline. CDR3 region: CASSQGLGTGRLSEQYF. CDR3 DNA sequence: TGTGCCAGCAGCCAAGGTCTCGGGACAGGGCGGCTCTCCGAGCAGTACTTC.

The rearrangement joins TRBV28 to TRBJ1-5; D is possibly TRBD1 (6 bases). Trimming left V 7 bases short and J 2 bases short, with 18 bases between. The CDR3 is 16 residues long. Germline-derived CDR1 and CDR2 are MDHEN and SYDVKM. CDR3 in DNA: TGTGCCAGCATGGTCTCAGGGGCCCGGGGCAATCAGCCCCAGCATTTT. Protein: CASMVSGARGNQPQHF.

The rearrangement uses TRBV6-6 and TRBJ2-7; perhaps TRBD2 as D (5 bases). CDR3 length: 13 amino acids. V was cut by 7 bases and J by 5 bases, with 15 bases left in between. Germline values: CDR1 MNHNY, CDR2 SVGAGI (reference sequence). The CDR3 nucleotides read TGTGCCAGCACTGGAGTGAGGGTACACGAGCAGTACTTC. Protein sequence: CASTGVRVHEQYF.

CDR3 residues: CAWSVRGNTEAFF. In nucleotides, the CDR3 is TGTGCCTGGAGTGTCCGGGGGAACACTGAAGCTTTCTTT. The V and J genes are TRBV30 and TRBJ1-1, with D uncertain. CDR1 and CDR2 from the germline V gene are GTSNPN and SVGIG (reference sequence). The V end lost 0 bases, the J end lost 1 base, and 6 bases lay between the germline ends. The CDR3 is 13 amino acids.

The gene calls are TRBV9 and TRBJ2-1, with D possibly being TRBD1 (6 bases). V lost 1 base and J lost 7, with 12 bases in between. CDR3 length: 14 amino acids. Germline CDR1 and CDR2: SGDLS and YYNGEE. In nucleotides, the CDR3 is TGTGCCAGCAGCGTATCAGGGGTGGCGAATGAGCAGTTCTTC. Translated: CASSVSGVANEQFF. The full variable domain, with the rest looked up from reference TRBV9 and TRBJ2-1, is DSGVTQTPKHLITATGQRVTLRCSPRSGDLSVYWYQQSLDQGLQFLIQYYNGEERAKGNILERFSAQQFPDLHSELNLSSLELGDSALYFCASSVSGVANEQFFGPGTRLTVL.

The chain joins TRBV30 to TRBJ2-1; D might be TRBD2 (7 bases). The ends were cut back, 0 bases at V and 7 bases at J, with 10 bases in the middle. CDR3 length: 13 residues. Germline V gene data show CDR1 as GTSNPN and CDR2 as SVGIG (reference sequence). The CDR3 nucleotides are TGTGCCTGGAGTGTTGGGGGGGCGAATGAGCAGTTCTTC. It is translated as CAWSVGGANEQFF.

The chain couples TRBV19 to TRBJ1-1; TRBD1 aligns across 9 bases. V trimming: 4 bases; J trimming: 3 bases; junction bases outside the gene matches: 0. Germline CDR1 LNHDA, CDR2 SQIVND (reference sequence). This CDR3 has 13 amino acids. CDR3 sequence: CASSRDRDTEAFF. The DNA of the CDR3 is TGTGCCAGTAGTAGGGACAGGGACACTGAAGCTTTCTTT. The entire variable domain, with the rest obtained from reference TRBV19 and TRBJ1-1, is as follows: DGGITQSPKYLFRKEGQNVTLSCEQNLNHDAMYWYRQDPGQGLRLIYYSQIVNDFQKGDIAEGYSVSREKKESFPLTVTSAQKNPTAFYLCASSRDRDTEAFFGQGTRLTVV.

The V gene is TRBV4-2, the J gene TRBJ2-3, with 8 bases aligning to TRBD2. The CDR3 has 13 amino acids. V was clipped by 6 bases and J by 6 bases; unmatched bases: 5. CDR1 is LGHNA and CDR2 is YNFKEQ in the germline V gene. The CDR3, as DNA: TGTGCCAGCAGGAACGGGGGGGCGGATACGCAGTATTTT. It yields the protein CASRNGGADTQYF.

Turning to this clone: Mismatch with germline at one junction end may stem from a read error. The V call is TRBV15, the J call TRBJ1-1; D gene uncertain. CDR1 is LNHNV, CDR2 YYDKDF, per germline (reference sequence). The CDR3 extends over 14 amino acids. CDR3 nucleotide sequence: TGTGCCACCAGCACAGGATGGATGAACCCTGAAGCTTTCTTT. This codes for CATSTGWMNPEAFF.

This chain's CDR3 is CASSLGTSDYEQYF. CDR3 in DNA: TGTGCCAGCAGTCTCGGGACTAGCGACTACGAGCAGTACTTC. This chain links TRBV6-5 with TRBJ2-7, with TRBD2 matching over 10 bases. CDR3 length equals 14 residues. V lost 5 bases and J lost 3; bases outside the gene matches: 4. From germline, CDR1 is MNHEY and CDR2 SVGAGI.